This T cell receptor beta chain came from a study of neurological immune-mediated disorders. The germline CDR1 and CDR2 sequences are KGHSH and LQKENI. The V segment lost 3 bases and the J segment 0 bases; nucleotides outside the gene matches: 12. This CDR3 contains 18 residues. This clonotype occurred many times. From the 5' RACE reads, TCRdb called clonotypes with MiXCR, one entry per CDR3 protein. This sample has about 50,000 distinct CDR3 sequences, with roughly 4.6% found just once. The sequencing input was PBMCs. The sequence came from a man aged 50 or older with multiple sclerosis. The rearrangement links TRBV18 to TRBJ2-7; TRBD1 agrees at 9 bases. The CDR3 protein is CASSPNTIGTGHSYEQYF. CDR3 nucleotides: TGTGCCAGCTCACCTAACACAATCGGGACAGGGCACTCCTACGAGCAGTACTTC.